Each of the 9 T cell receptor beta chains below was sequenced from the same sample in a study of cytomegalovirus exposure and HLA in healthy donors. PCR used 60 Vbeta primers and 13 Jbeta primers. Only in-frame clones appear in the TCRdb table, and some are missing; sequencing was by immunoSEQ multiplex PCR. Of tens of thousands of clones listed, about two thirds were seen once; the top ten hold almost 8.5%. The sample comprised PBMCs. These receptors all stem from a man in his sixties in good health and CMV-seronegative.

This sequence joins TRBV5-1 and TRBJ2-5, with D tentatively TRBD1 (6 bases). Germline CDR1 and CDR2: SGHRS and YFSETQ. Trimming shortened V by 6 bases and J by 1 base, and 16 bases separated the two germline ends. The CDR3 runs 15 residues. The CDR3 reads CASTSVGQIQETQYF. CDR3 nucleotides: TGCGCCAGCACCTCGGTCGGACAGATCCAAGAGACCCAGTACTTC.

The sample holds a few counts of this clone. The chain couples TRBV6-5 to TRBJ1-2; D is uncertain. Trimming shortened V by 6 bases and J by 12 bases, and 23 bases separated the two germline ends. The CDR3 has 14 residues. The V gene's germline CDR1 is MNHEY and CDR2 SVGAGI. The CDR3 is CASSLDAFTRRHTF. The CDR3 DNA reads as TGTGCCAGCAGCCTCGACGCCTTTACTAGGCGACACACCTTC.

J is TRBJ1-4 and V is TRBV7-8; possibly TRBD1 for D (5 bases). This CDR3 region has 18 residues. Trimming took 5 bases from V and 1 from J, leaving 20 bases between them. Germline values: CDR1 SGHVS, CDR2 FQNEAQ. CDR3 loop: CASSPLGGTEITNEKLFF. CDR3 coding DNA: TGTGCCAGCAGCCCCCTGGGGGGGACCGAGATAACTAATGAAAAACTGTTTTTT.

Here the CDR3 DNA reads TGTGCCAGCAGCATAGGGACTAGCGGGGTGGAGACCCAGTACTTC. It is translated as CASSIGTSGVETQYF. The rearrangement links TRBV9 to TRBJ2-5, with TRBD2 identical over 13 bases. CDR1 and CDR2 (germline): SGDLS, YYNGEE. The J segment lost 5 bases and the V segment lost 4 bases, leaving 5 bases of the junction unmatched. This CDR3 has 15 amino acids.

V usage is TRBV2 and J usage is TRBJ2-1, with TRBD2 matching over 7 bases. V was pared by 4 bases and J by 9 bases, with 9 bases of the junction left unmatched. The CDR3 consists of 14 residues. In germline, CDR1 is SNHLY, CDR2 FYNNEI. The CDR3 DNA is TGTGCCAGCAGTGTAGGGCTCAGGGAGGGTGAGCAGTTCTTC. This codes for CASSVGLREGEQFF.

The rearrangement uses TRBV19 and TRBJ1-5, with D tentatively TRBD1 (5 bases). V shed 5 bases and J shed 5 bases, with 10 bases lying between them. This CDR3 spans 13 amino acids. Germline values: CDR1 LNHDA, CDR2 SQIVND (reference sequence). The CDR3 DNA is TGTGCCAGTAGTCCCCAGGGTCATCAGCCCCAGCATTTT. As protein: CASSPQGHQPQHF.

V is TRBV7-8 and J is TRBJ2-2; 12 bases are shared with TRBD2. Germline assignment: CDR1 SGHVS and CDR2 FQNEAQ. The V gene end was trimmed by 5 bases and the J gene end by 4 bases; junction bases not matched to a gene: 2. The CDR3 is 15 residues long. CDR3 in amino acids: CASSPGLAGTGELFF. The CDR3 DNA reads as TGTGCCAGCAGCCCGGGACTAGCGGGCACCGGGGAGCTGTTTTTT.

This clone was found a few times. Written as DNA, the CDR3 is TGCAGCGTTGAGGGGAGGGAGAACACTGAAGCTTTCTTT. This gives the protein CSVEGRENTEAFF. The rearrangement joins TRBV29-1 to TRBJ1-1; the D is unclear. V lost 3 bases, J lost 1 base, and 9 bases lay in between. Germline assignment: CDR1 SQVTM and CDR2 ANQGSEA. CDR3 length equals 13 residues.

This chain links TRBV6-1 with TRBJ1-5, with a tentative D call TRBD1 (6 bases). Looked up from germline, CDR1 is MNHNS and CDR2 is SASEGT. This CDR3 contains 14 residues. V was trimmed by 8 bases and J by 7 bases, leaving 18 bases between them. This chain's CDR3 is CASGSYRVDQPQHF. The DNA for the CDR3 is TGTGCCAGCGGGTCATACAGGGTAGACCAGCCCCAGCATTTT.